The 20 T cell receptor beta chains below all came from one sample that was sequenced in a study of CD8 T cells in Susac syndrome. Reverse transcription of about 0.5 to 1 ug RNA used random hexamers. In TCRdb, the immunoSEQ multiplex PCR reads were re-called with MiXCR into one record per CDR3 protein. This table holds roughly 200,000 distinct CDR3 sequences, 90% to 96% found once. The sample comprised CD4+ T cells from PBMCs. The receptor source for this set is a human donor with multiple sclerosis.

A single count supports this clonotype. CDR3 residues: CSARRGGYGYTF. The CDR3 DNA follows: TGCAGTGCTAGACGGGGAGGCTATGGCTACACCTTC. The chain links TRBV20-1 to TRBJ1-2; D not resolved. Germline V gene sequence: CDR1 DFQATT, CDR2 SNEGSKA (reference sequence). The germline V and J ends were trimmed by 2 bases and 4 bases, with 8 bases remaining between them. The CDR3 totals 12 residues.

The chain couples TRBV29-1 to TRBJ1-2; 7 positions agree with TRBD1. Germline V lookup: CDR1 SQVTM, CDR2 ANQGSEA. The CDR3 runs 12 residues. V was clipped by 6 bases and J by 4 bases; unmatched bases: 5. In DNA, the CDR3 is TGCAGCGTCGATGACAGGGTCTATGGCTACACCTTC. It translates to CSVDDRVYGYTF.

The J gene is TRBJ2-7, the V gene TRBV19; D may correspond to TRBD1 or TRBD2 (7 bases each). The CDR3 is made up of 15 amino acids. Germline loops: CDR1 LNHDA, CDR2 SQIVND (reference sequence). V lost 6 bases, J lost 4 bases, and 19 bases lay in between. CDR3 residues: CASSTWEGAGYEQYF. The DNA of the CDR3 is TGTGCCAGTAGCACCTGGGAGGGGGCTGGTTACGAGCAGTACTTC.

The chain employs TRBV5-1 and TRBJ2-7; 7 bases fit TRBD1. V shed 6 bases, J shed 2 bases, and the junction held 8 bases outside the gene matches. Germline V gene data show CDR1 as SGHRS and CDR2 as YFSETQ. This CDR3 comprises 14 residues. This CDR3 is CASTPIGTAYEQYF. The CDR3, as DNA: TGCGCCAGCACCCCGATCGGGACAGCCTACGAGCAGTACTTC.

This rearrangement joins TRBV20-1 to TRBJ1-1; 7 bases fit TRBD1. This CDR3 is 11 amino acids long. Trimming removed 1 base from V and 10 bases from J; junction bases left unmatched: 3. Germline V gene lookup returns CDR1 DFQATT and CDR2 SNEGSKA (reference sequence). The CDR3 nucleotides are TGCAGTGCTAGAGGACAGGGTGGAGCTTTCTTT. It specifies CSARGQGGAFF.

The chain couples TRBV30 to TRBJ2-7; 8 bases match TRBD2. This CDR3 is built from 15 residues. Per the germline V gene, CDR1 is GTSNPN and CDR2 is SVGIG (reference sequence). Trimming at V came to 2 bases and at J to 2 bases, leaving 8 bases not matched to a gene. The CDR3 DNA reads TGTGCCTGGAGTCCCGCCCGGGGGGGGCCCTACGAGCAGTACTTC. It specifies CAWSPARGGPYEQYF. The full variable domain, its missing parts supplied by reference TRBV30 and TRBJ2-7, is SQTIHQWPATLVQPVGSPLSLECTVEGTSNPNLYWYRQAAGRGLQLLFYSVGIGQISSEVPQNLSASRPQDRQFILSSKKLLLSDSGFYLCAWSPARGGPYEQYFGPGTRLTVT.

V and J are TRBV7-8 and TRBJ1-2; 10 positions agree with TRBD1. Per germline, CDR1 SGHVS and CDR2 FQNEAQ. This CDR3 has 15 residues. The J segment lost 4 bases and the V segment lost 4 bases, leaving 6 bases of the junction unmatched. Here the CDR3 reads CASSSQGTGAYGYTF. The DNA of the CDR3 is TGTGCCAGCAGCTCCCAAGGGACAGGGGCCTATGGCTACACCTTC.

CDR3 region: CSVARVGITEAFF. The CDR3 bases are TGCAGCGTTGCCCGGGTCGGGATCACTGAAGCTTTCTTT. The chain combines TRBV29-1 with TRBJ1-1; D not certain. Trimming cost V 4 bases and J 4 bases, with 13 bases left between them. The length of the CDR3 is 13 residues. Germline CDR1 and CDR2: SQVTM and ANQGSEA.

V usage is TRBV30 and J usage is TRBJ1-3, with D possibly matching TRBD1 (6 bases). In germline, CDR1 is GTSNPN, CDR2 SVGIG (reference sequence). Trimming shortened V by 0 bases and J by 3 bases, and 12 bases separated the two germline ends. The CDR3 contains 15 residues. This chain's CDR3 is CAWSVRGGGGNTIYF. The CDR3 bases are TGTGCCTGGAGTGTAAGAGGGGGAGGTGGAAACACCATATATTTT.

The chain combines TRBV9 with TRBJ1-5, with a tentative D call TRBD1 (5 bases). V was pared by 0 bases and J by 1 base, with 8 bases between. The V gene's germline CDR1 is SGDLS and CDR2 YYNGEE. The CDR3 has 15 amino acids. CDR3 DNA: TGTGCCAGCAGCGTAGGAGGGGCGAGCAATCAGCCCCAGCATTTT. It codes for CASSVGGASNQPQHF.

The chain is built from TRBV4-2 and TRBJ2-5; D perhaps matches TRBD2 (6 bases). Germline loops: CDR1 LGHNA, CDR2 YNFKEQ. Trimming pared 3 bases from V and 2 bases from J, leaving 16 bases between. This CDR3 has 16 amino acids. CDR3 in DNA: TGTGCCAGCAGCCACTCACTAGCCACGAATCAAGAGACCCAGTACTTC. It yields the protein CASSHSLATNQETQYF.

This chain links TRBV2 with TRBJ2-5, with 7 bases aligning to TRBD2. The CDR3 covers 13 residues. V lost 4 bases and J lost 4; bases outside the gene matches: 3. The germline CDR1 and CDR2 sequences are SNHLY and FYNNEI. CDR3 sequence: CASSGGGGETQYF. The CDR3 nucleotides are TGTGCCAGCAGTGGGGGGGGAGGAGAGACCCAGTACTTC.

This chain connects TRBV9 to TRBJ2-1; a possible D gene is TRBD2 (6 bases). V was cut by 2 bases and J by 0 bases, with 9 bases left in between. The CDR3 extends over 15 amino acids. CDR1 and CDR2 from the germline V gene are SGDLS and YYNGEE. Here the CDR3 reads CASSVSGDSYNEQFF. For the CDR3, the DNA is TGTGCCAGCAGCGTCTCGGGGGACTCCTACAATGAGCAGTTCTTC.

This clonotype was recorded once. V gene TRBV3-1 combines with J gene TRBJ1-2, with TRBD1 matching over 9 bases. Trimming cost V 3 bases and J 3 bases; bases outside gene matches: 2. The CDR3 is 14 amino acids. Looked up from germline, CDR1 is LGHDT and CDR2 is YNNKEL (reference sequence). As DNA, the CDR3 is TGTGCCAGCAGCCAGCGGGACAGGGACTATGGCTACACCTTC. Translation: CASSQRDRDYGYTF. The variable domain in full, completed from reference TRBV3-1 and TRBJ1-2, reads DTAVSQTPKYLVTQMGNDKSIKCEQNLGHDTMYWYKQDSKKFLKIMFSYNNKELIINETVPNRFSPKSPDKAHLNLHINSLELGDSAVYFCASSQRDRDYGYTFGSGTRLTVV.

V and J are TRBV20-1 and TRBJ2-7; TRBD1 matches at 10 bases. Germline lookup yields CDR1 DFQATT and CDR2 SNEGSKA (reference sequence). V shed 3 bases and J 7 bases; nucleotides not matched to a gene: 12. The CDR3 is made up of 15 amino acids. CDR3 in amino acids: CSASASGTGVGEQYF. CDR3 nucleotides: TGCAGTGCTAGCGCGTCTGGGACAGGGGTAGGGGAGCAGTACTTC.

The rearrangement uses TRBV5-6 and TRBJ2-3, with TRBD1 as a possible D gene (6 bases). CDR1 and CDR2 (germline): SGHDT, YYEEEE. The CDR3 runs 16 residues. V lost 4 bases and J lost 5, with 20 bases in between. The CDR3 DNA sequence: TGTGCCAGCAGCCTGGACACCGGGACAAGAGGAGATACGCAGTATTTT. Its protein product is CASSLDTGTRGDTQYF.

The chain is built from TRBV29-1 and TRBJ2-5; D is perhaps TRBD1 (5 bases). The CDR3 is 12 amino acids. The germline V and J ends were trimmed by 5 bases and 1 base, with 8 bases remaining between them. Per the germline V gene, CDR1 is SQVTM and CDR2 is ANQGSEA. CDR3 amino acids: CSVNRGQETQYF. The CDR3 region has the DNA TGCAGCGTTAATAGGGGCCAAGAGACCCAGTACTTC.

This sequence joins TRBV7-2 and TRBJ2-3; D may correspond to TRBD1 or TRBD2 (6 bases each). This CDR3 is built from 16 residues. CDR1 SGHTA and CDR2 FQGNSA come from the germline V gene. V lost 5 bases, J lost 0 bases, and 15 bases lay in between. The chain's CDR3 is CASSPRRGHSTDTQYF. The DNA for the CDR3 is TGTGCCAGCAGCCCCAGACGGGGGCATAGCACAGATACGCAGTATTTT. Combining the CDR3 with reference TRBV7-2 and TRBJ2-3 gives the whole variable domain GAGVSQSPSNKVTEKGKDVELRCDPISGHTALYWYRQSLGQGLEFLIYFQGNSAPDKSGLPSDRFSAERTGGSVSTLTIQRTQQEDSAVYLCASSPRRGHSTDTQYFGPGTRLTVL.

The J gene is TRBJ2-7, the V gene TRBV29-1, with D possibly matching TRBD1 (6 bases). There are 13 residues in the CDR3. Deletions cut 0 bases from V and 5 bases from J, with 11 bases between. Germline assignment: CDR1 SQVTM and CDR2 ANQGSEA. As DNA, the CDR3 is TGCAGCGTTGAAGACCAACAGGGCAACGAGCAGTACTTC. Protein product: CSVEDQQGNEQYF.

This clonotype was picked up one time. The rearrangement uses TRBV20-1 and TRBJ1-1; D remains ambiguous. In germline, CDR1 is DFQATT, CDR2 SNEGSKA (reference sequence). The CDR3 extends over 16 amino acids. Deletions cut 8 bases from V and 1 base from J, with 23 bases between. CDR3: CSTILLMGFGNTEAFF. CDR3 sequence (DNA): TGCAGTACCATTTTACTTATGGGCTTTGGGAACACTGAAGCTTTCTTT.